The 3 T cell receptor beta chains reported below all come from one sample, sequenced in a study of CXCR3-negative and CXCR3-positive naive CD8 T cells. UMI labels and 5' RACE were used to prepare the TRB cDNA libraries. TCRdb reanalyzed the 5' RACE reads and collapses them to one entry per CDR3 protein, without DNA. The repertoire table contains roughly 39,000 distinct CDR3 sequences. The sequenced material came from memory CD8+ T cells from blood. All receptors come from a human donor in good health. Some clones in this sample may be carry-over from other donors' samples.

The chain uses TRBV7-9 and TRBJ1-1; the TCRdb D gene call, TRBD1, has no DNA to confirm it. The CDR3 totals 16 residues. Looked up from germline, CDR1 is SEHNR and CDR2 is FQNEAQ (reference sequence). CDR3 loop: CASSWTGLAWNTEAFF.

The V gene is TRBV12-3 or TRBV12-4, the J gene TRBJ2-1. The CDR3 sequence is 15 residues long. This chain's CDR3 is CASTSSGDSYNEQFF.

V gene TRBV7-6 combines with J gene TRBJ1-1; TCRdb calls TRBD1, which cannot be checked without DNA. The CDR3 extends over 15 amino acids. Germline V gene lookup returns CDR1 SGHVS and CDR2 FNYEAQ. CDR3: CASSLGLGGNTEAFF. The full variable domain, its missing parts supplied by reference TRBV7-6 and TRBJ1-1, is GAGVSQSPRYKVTKRGQDVALRCDPISGHVSLYWYRQALGQGPEFLTYFNYEAQQDKSGLPNDRFSAERPEGSISTLTIQRTEQRDSAMYRCASSLGLGGNTEAFFGQGTRLTVV.